The T cell receptor beta chain under discussion was sequenced for a study of OX40 agonist ivuxolimab in advanced cancers. Regarding the research as a whole: The costimulatory receptor OX40 (CD134) was targeted by ivuxolimab, a fully human IgG2 agonistic monoclonal antibody. Intravenous ivuxolimab was administered to patients every 2 weeks at six dose levels: 0.01, 0.1, 0.3, 1.5, 3 and 10 mg/kg. Of the approximately 50 patients in dose escalation, about 20 had hepatocellular carcinoma, some 15 had melanoma, 9 had renal cell carcinoma and 9 had head and neck cancer. In the dose-escalation cohort, around four fifths of patients were male, and the mean age was approximately 60 years with a range of about 20 to 79. Patients were allowed to have had prior anti-PD-1, anti-PD-L1 or anti-CTLA-4 therapy, and around two fifths of the dose-escalation patients had been treated with checkpoint inhibitors. Three dose-escalation patients achieved partial responses, one with hepatocellular carcinoma and two with cutaneous melanoma. Peripheral TCRbeta sequencing was intended to test whether TCR sequence diversity was altered and clonal T-cell expansion was caused by ivuxolimab. The paper describes the monotherapy dose-escalation part (N ≈ 49 patients) of the phase I trial of ivuxolimab.

The trial excluded patients who had a history of autoimmune disease or were on systemic immunosuppression. In every dose cohort, peripheral blood was drawn for TCR sequencing at baseline, cycle 4 day 1, and cycle 7 day 1. Samples came from an open-label, multicenter, first-in-human phase I dose-escalation trial of ivuxolimab. Adults with locally advanced or metastatic melanoma, renal cell carcinoma, hepatocellular carcinoma or head and neck squamous cell carcinoma were enrolled in the trial. CD4+ and CD8+ T cells were sorted separately from peripheral blood before TCR sequencing. What the research found in general, with its limitations: At doses of 0.1 to 3.0 mg/kg, clonal expansion of both CD4+ and CD8+ T cells in blood was seen between baseline and week 6. Which antigens the clonally expanded peripheral T cells were specific for was not determined. Low levels of normalized T-cell clonal expansion were also seen in some nonresponding patients. After ivuxolimab, more expanded clones were found on average in CD8+ T cells than in CD4+ T cells. In partial responders in the 0.1-3.0 mg/kg groups, normalized peripheral clonal expansion was found to be among the lowest, especially among CD8+ T cells.

In the case of this clone: Which antigen it targets is not known. Base qualities are not recorded, but no much larger clone differs from it by a single base.

To sequence the TCRbeta CDR3 region, genomic DNA was isolated from the sorted cells. TCRbeta CDR3 regions were sequenced using the immunoSEQ Assay. TCRdb obtained this table from immuneACCESS and retained in-frame rearrangements with V and J assigned. These tables miss some clones; where compared with another copy, unresolved V genes account for less than half of the shortfall, and the remainder is unexplained. Counted in this sample were around 36,000 clones; about 90% of them appeared once. Clones ranked in the top ten supply 15% to 20% of the sample. Trimming costs V 4 bases and J 4 bases, and their ends lie 8 bases apart. There are 11 amino acids in the CDR3, from cysteine to phenylalanine inclusive. Kept here is only the CDR3 DNA, which spans 33 bases and is read in frame from base 1. CDR1 and CDR2 were assigned from the germline V gene as SQVTM and ANQGSEA.

The input for sequencing was CD4+ or CD8+ T cells sorted from blood, taken in a trial of the OX40 agonist ivuxolimab. This TCR came from an adult with an advanced solid tumor such as melanoma, head and neck, liver or kidney cancer. The chain employs TRBV29-1 and TRBJ2-7; the best D guess is TRBD1, with 5 bases matching. DNA sequence: TGCAGCGTTGGGACACCATACGAGCAGTACTTC. The translation is CSVGTPYEQYF.